Ten or more counts support the clone carrying this T cell receptor (beta chain). The target antigen is unknown. Individual cDNA molecules each received unique molecular identifiers attached to them. TCRdb used MiXCR to reprocess the 5' RACE reads, holding one entry per CDR3 protein. The data contain over 30,000 distinct CDR3 sequences, around 3.9% of them singletons. The sample belongs to a study of early T cells in non-severe SARS-CoV-2 infection. Study information: Chains from this unsorted whole-blood bulk RNA could not be paired. General study points: Using VDJdb, the matching emphasized anti-spike CD8 responses while missing private and CD4 specificities.

Trimming took 5 bases from V and 0 from J, leaving 11 bases between them. The CDR3 has 15 amino acids. Germline loops: CDR1 MNHEY, CDR2 SVGEGT. The sample was whole blood. The receptor comes from an adult who was a healthcare worker with PCR-confirmed SARS-CoV-2 infection or an uninfected control (not recorded which). J is TRBJ2-1 and V is TRBV6-2 or TRBV6-3; D gene uncertain. The DNA for the CDR3 is TGTGCCAGCAGTCGCCGACCCAGCTCCTACAATGAGCAGTTCTTC. Encoded protein: CASSRRPSSYNEQFF.